This TCR beta chain was identified in a study of blood T cells in healthy people across ages. With a J-beta primer mix and a sample-barcoded 5' primer, a second PCR ran roughly 6 to 11 cycles. TCRdb processed the 5' RACE reads anew with MiXCR; each CDR3 protein has one entry. The table lists 750,000 to 950,000 distinct CDR3 sequences, about 28% of them singletons. Trimming left V 3 bases short and J 8 bases short, with 19 bases between. The germline CDR1 and CDR2 sequences are DFQATT and SNEGSKA (reference sequence). The CDR3 is 14 amino acids. Roughly 9.8 milliliters of peripheral blood were drawn from each donor. These data were likewise used in another study, on T cells of mothers and their children. That source reports: Each mother yielded more than 8 million TCR beta CDR3 reads. Each child yielded millions of reads. None of the identified T cell clones proved to be persistent microchimeric clones.

J is TRBJ1-2 and V is TRBV20-1; a weak D match, TRBD1 (5 bases). The TCR sequence derives from a woman in her thirties or forties in good health. The specimen sequenced was blood. The CDR3 here is CSARGVGPGLGYTF. In nucleotides, the CDR3 is TGCAGTGCTAGGGGGGTCGGGCCGGGGCTAGGCTACACCTTC.